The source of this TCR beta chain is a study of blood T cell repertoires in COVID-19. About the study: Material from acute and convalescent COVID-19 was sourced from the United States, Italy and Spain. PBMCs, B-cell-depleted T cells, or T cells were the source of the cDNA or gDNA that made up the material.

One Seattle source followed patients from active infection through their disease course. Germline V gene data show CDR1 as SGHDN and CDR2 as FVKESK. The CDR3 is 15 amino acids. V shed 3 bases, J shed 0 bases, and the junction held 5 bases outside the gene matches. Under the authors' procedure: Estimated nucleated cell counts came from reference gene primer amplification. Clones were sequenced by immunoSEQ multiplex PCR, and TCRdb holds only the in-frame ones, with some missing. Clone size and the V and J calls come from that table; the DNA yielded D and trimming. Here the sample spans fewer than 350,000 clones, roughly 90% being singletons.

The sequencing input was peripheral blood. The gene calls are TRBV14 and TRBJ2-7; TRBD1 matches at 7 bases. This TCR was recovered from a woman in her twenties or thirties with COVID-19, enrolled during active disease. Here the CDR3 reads CASSQLTGFSYEQYF. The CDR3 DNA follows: TGTGCCAGCAGCCAGCTGACAGGGTTCTCCTACGAGCAGTACTTC.